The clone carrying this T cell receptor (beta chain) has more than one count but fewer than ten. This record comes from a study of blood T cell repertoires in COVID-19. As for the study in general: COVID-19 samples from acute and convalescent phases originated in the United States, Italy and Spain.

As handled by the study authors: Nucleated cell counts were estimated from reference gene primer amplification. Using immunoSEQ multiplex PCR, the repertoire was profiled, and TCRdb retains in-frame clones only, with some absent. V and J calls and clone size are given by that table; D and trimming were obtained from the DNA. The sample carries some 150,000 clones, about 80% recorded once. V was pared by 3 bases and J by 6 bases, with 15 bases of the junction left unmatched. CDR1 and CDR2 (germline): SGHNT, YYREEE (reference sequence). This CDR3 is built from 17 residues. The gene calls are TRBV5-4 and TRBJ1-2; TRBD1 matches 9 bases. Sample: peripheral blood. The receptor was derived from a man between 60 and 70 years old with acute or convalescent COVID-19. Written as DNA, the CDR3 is TGTGCCAGCAGCTCGCCTGGCTACAGGGGGCTGGGAGATGGCTACACCTTC. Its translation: CASSSPGYRGLGDGYTF.